Sequencing of this T cell receptor (beta chain) was carried out in a study of OX40 agonist ivuxolimab in advanced cancers. Assay: immunoSEQ multiplex PCR; the TCRdb copy retains only in-frame clones and omits some. Of some 87,000 clones listed, about 88% are singletons. Germline V lookup: CDR1 LNHDA, CDR2 SQIVND (reference sequence). This CDR3 is built from 15 residues. V lost 0 bases to trimming and J lost 11 bases, with 19 bases between them. On this clone itself: The antigen is not known.

General study results and limits: Among the lowest peripheral clonal expansion occurred in 0.1-3.0 mg/kg partial responders.

This sequence originates from an adult with an advanced solid tumor such as melanoma, head and neck, liver or kidney cancer. The chain links TRBV19 to TRBJ1-2; D gene uncertain. The sequencing used CD4+ or CD8+ T cells sorted from blood, collected in a trial of the OX40 agonist ivuxolimab. The CDR3 is CASSIDLASPAGYTF. The CDR3 DNA is TGTGCCAGTAGTATAGATCTGGCGTCCCCCGCGGGGTACACCTTC.